Below are 14 T cell receptor beta chains sequenced from a single sample in a study of T cell repertoires in cytomegalovirus infection. One entry per CDR3 protein, called by TCRdb with MiXCR from the reads. The table shows roughly 100,000 distinct CDR3 sequences, with 42% occurring only once. No antigen has been identified for these receptors. Specimen: CD8+ T cells from cultured PBMCs, collected from culture after CMV antigen stimulation. The receptors stem from a human donor in good health (CMV status not recorded). Some clones in this sample may be carry-over from other donors' samples.

V usage is TRBV15 and J usage is TRBJ2-2; D gene unclear. Germline CDR1 is LNHNV and CDR2 is YYDKDF (reference sequence). The CDR3 spans 13 residues. V dropped 0 bases and J dropped 6 bases, with 5 bases sitting between them. CDR3 in DNA: TGTGCCACCAGCAGAGATCTCGCCGGGGAGCTGTTTTTT. The encoded protein is CATSRDLAGELFF.

The chain combines TRBV7-4 with TRBJ2-3; D is perhaps TRBD2 (7 bases). CDR1 is SGHVT and CDR2 is SQSDAQ in the germline V gene. The CDR3 covers 18 residues. The V end was cut by 2 bases, the J end by 5 bases, with 23 bases between. CDR3 protein: CASSLKVVWGGARDTQYF. DNA for the CDR3: TGTGCCAGCAGCTTAAAGGTCGTATGGGGGGGGGCCAGAGATACGCAGTATTTT.

This chain connects TRBV7-6 to TRBJ2-7; TRBD1 might be the D (5 bases). V shed 4 bases and J shed 0 bases, with 16 bases lying between them. CDR1 is SGHVS, CDR2 FNYEAQ, per germline. The CDR3 is made up of 16 amino acids. The CDR3 loop reads CASSSETDQNSYEQYF. CDR3 sequence (DNA): TGTGCCAGCAGCTCAGAGACAGATCAAAACTCCTACGAGCAGTACTTC.

CDR3 DNA sequence: TGTGCCAGCAGTGGGGCAGATGGGACAGGGGATTTAAATGAGCAGTTCTTC. Translating it yields CASSGADGTGDLNEQFF. This chain links TRBV6-4 with TRBJ2-1; 10 nucleotides line up with TRBD1. This CDR3 comprises 17 residues. The trim removed 4 bases at V and 7 bases at J, leaving 13 bases unmatched. Germline loops: CDR1 MRHNA, CDR2 SNTAGT.

This clonotype was seen many times. V usage is TRBV5-1 and J usage is TRBJ2-7; possible D gene TRBD1, 6 bases. The CDR3 loop spans 14 amino acids. Germline V gives CDR1 SGHRS, CDR2 YFSETQ. Trimming cost V 1 base and J 4 bases, with 12 bases left between them. For the CDR3, the DNA is TGCGCCAGCAGCTTGAGGACAGACGGATACGAGCAGTACTTC. This translates into CASSLRTDGYEQYF.

This clonotype showed up just a few times. The gene calls are TRBV7-6 and TRBJ1-3; 8 bases are shared with TRBD1. This CDR3 spans 16 amino acids. Germline V gene lookup returns CDR1 SGHVS and CDR2 FNYEAQ. Losses at the gene ends were 5 bases for V and 4 bases for J; bases not matched to a gene: 10. The CDR3 region has the DNA TGTGCCAGCAGCCCACGGACAGGGCTAGTCGGAAACACCATATATTTT. Translation gives CASSPRTGLVGNTIYF. Combining the CDR3 with reference TRBV7-6 and TRBJ1-3 gives the whole variable domain GAGVSQSPRYKVTKRGQDVALRCDPISGHVSLYWYRQALGQGPEFLTYFNYEAQQDKSGLPNDRFSAERPEGSISTLTIQRTEQRDSAMYRCASSPRTGLVGNTIYFGEGSWLTVV.

The chain employs TRBV12-3 or TRBV12-4 and TRBJ2-7; D is uncertain. This CDR3 spans 14 amino acids. V lost 8 bases and J lost 4, with 18 bases in between. The CDR3 DNA follows: TGTGCCAGCGCCTCGGGCCCACGATCTTACGAGCAGTACTTC. It specifies CASASGPRSYEQYF.

The chain joins TRBV2 to TRBJ1-5; D not certain. Trimming removed 1 base at V and 3 bases at J, with 4 bases between. The CDR3 totals 13 residues. The germline CDR1 and CDR2 sequences are SNHLY and FYNNEI. The CDR3 bases are TGTGCCAGCAGTGAAGTCCACAATCAGCCCCAGCATTTT. Its protein product is CASSEVHNQPQHF.

The rearrangement joins TRBV7-9 to TRBJ2-3; 8 bases agree with TRBD2. The trim removed 5 bases at V and 4 bases at J, leaving 11 bases unmatched. Germline assignment: CDR1 SEHNR and CDR2 FQNEAQ (reference sequence). The CDR3 contains 16 residues. The CDR3: CASSLLTSAFPDTQYF. The DNA for the CDR3 is TGTGCCAGCAGCCTACTGACTAGCGCGTTCCCAGATACGCAGTATTTT. Filled out from reference TRBV7-9 and TRBJ2-3, the complete variable domain reads DTGVSQNPRHKITKRGQNVTFRCDPISEHNRLYWYRQTLGQGPEFLTYFQNEAQLEKSRLLSDRFSAERPKGSFSTLEIQRTEQGDSAMYLCASSLLTSAFPDTQYFGPGTRLTVL.

This clonotype was seen a few times. The chain joins TRBV19 to TRBJ1-2; 10 nucleotides line up with TRBD1. Germline V gene lookup returns CDR1 LNHDA and CDR2 SQIVND (reference sequence). The CDR3 runs 15 residues. V lost 9 bases, J lost 3 bases, and 10 bases stayed unmatched. CDR3 sequence: CASEVGQGTYYGYTF. The CDR3 DNA is TGTGCCAGCGAGGTGGGACAGGGGACATACTATGGCTACACCTTC.

This clonotype turned up a few times. V gene TRBV25-1 combines with J gene TRBJ2-1, with 8 positions matching TRBD2. V was clipped by 2 bases and J by 4 bases; unmatched bases: 10. Germline CDR1 is MGHDK and CDR2 is SYGVNS. The CDR3 spans 17 residues. In nucleotides, the CDR3 is TGTGCCAGCAGTGAAATCCCGTCGCCTAGCGGGTACAATGAGCAGTTCTTC. Translated: CASSEIPSPSGYNEQFF.

The chain joins TRBV7-9 to TRBJ2-3, with a weak D call TRBD2 (7 bases). The V end was cut by 2 bases, the J end by 2 bases, with 29 bases between. Germline V gene sequence: CDR1 SEHNR, CDR2 FQNEAQ (reference sequence). The CDR3 sequence is 21 residues long. CDR3 nucleotide sequence: TGTGCCAGCAGCTTACGTGGTCGGGGGGCTGGAGGAGGTTCTGACACAGATACGCAGTATTTT. Protein product: CASSLRGRGAGGGSDTDTQYF. The whole variable domain, remainder taken from reference TRBV7-9 and TRBJ2-3, is DTGVSQNPRHKITKRGQNVTFRCDPISEHNRLYWYRQTLGQGPEFLTYFQNEAQLEKSRLLSDRFSAERPKGSFSTLEIQRTEQGDSAMYLCASSLRGRGAGGGSDTDTQYFGPGTRLTVL.

This chain links TRBV7-8 with TRBJ1-5; 7 bases align to TRBD1. The germline V gene has CDR1 SGHVS and CDR2 FQNEAQ. The CDR3 spans 16 residues. The V and J ends lost 1 base and 5 bases, in that order; junction bases with no gene match: 8. CDR3 sequence: CASSLVETGIYQPQHF. DNA of the CDR3: TGTGCCAGCAGCTTAGTCGAGACAGGGATTTATCAGCCCCAGCATTTT.

The chain carries TRBV9 and TRBJ1-1; D remains ambiguous. This CDR3 is built from 13 residues. Germline V gene sequence: CDR1 SGDLS, CDR2 YYNGEE. The ends were cut back, 2 bases at V and 1 base at J, with 6 bases in the middle. The CDR3 coding sequence is TGTGCCAGCAGCGTTAGTCCGAACACTGAAGCTTTCTTT. This translates into CASSVSPNTEAFF.